This record covers a single T cell receptor (beta chain). The data were taken from a study of blood T cell repertoires in COVID-19. Study summary: The United States, Italy and Spain supplied acute and convalescent COVID-19 samples. T cells, B-cell-depleted T cells, or PBMCs provided the cDNA or gDNA that served as material.

This CDR3 is 17 amino acids long. V lost 0 bases and J 2 bases, leaving 15 bases between the germline ends. Germline V gives CDR1 SGHRS, CDR2 YFSETQ. Authors' analysis steps: Amplifying reference gene primers gave estimates of nucleated cell counts. Measured with immunoSEQ multiplex PCR; TCRdb has only the in-frame clones, and not every one. V and J calls plus clone size are reproduced from that table; the DNA served to infer D and trimming. The table shows some 120,000 clones, with approximately 90% occurring only once. The gene calls are TRBV5-1 and TRBJ2-1; tentatively, D is TRBD1 (5 bases). The TCR was taken from a man aged 50 to 60 with acute or convalescent COVID-19. Source material: peripheral blood. CDR3 loop: CASSLGGGAETYNEQFF. The CDR3 nucleotides are TGCGCCAGCAGCTTGGGGGGTGGGGCGGAGACCTACAATGAGCAGTTCTTC.